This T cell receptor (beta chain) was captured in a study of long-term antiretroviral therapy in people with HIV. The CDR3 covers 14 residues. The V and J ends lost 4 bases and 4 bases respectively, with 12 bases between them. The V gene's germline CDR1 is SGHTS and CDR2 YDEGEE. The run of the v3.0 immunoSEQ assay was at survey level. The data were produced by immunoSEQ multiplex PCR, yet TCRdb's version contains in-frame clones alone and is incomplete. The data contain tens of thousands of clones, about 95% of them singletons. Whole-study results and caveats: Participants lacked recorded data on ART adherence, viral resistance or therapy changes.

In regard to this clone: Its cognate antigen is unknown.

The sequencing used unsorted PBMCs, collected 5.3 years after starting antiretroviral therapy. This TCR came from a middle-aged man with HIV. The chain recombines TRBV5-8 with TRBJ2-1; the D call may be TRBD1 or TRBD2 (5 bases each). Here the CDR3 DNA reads TGTGCCAGCAGCCTGGGGTGGGGGTACAATGAGCAGTTCTTC. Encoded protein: CASSLGWGYNEQFF.